These 27 T cell receptor beta chains were sequenced from one sample in a study of blood T cells in healthy people across ages. PCR was performed a second time for 7 to 11 cycles using a sample-barcoded 5' primer and a J-beta primer mix. TCRdb processed the 5' RACE reads anew with MiXCR; each CDR3 protein has one entry. There are 1,500,000 or so distinct CDR3 sequences in the sample; under 55% occur only once, and over 3.5% lies in the top ten. What was sequenced was blood. Receptors were obtained from a woman between 18 and 29 years old in good health.

The chain uses TRBV3-1 and TRBJ2-3; TRBD1 might be the D (6 bases). Germline V gene data show CDR1 as LGHDT and CDR2 as YNNKEL (reference sequence). V dropped 5 bases and J dropped 0 bases, with 15 bases sitting between them. The CDR3 loop spans 16 amino acids. The CDR3 sequence is CASSGGRQDSTDTQYF. The CDR3, as DNA: TGTGCCAGCAGCGGGGGAAGACAGGACAGCACAGATACGCAGTATTTT.

The gene calls are TRBV3-1 and TRBJ2-7; 8 bases agree with TRBD2. The CDR3 length is 14 residues. The V segment lost 3 bases and the J segment 4 bases; nucleotides outside the gene matches: 5. Per the germline V gene, CDR1 is LGHDT and CDR2 is YNNKEL (reference sequence). CDR3 in DNA: TGTGCCAGCAGCCATGGGACTAGGGGATACGAGCAGTACTTC. It is translated as CASSHGTRGYEQYF.

The chain couples TRBV4-1 to TRBJ1-2; D unclear. Germline values: CDR1 MGHRA, CDR2 YSYEKL. V lost 1 base, J lost 4 bases, and 13 bases lay in between. This CDR3 comprises 15 residues. The CDR3 region is CASSQGPQQSYGYTF. The CDR3 region has the DNA TGCGCCAGCAGCCAAGGGCCCCAACAGAGCTATGGCTACACCTTC.

This chain links TRBV27 with TRBJ2-5; tentatively, D is TRBD2 (6 bases). V gave up 6 bases and J gave up 11 bases, with 22 bases separating them. The germline V gene has CDR1 MNHEY and CDR2 SMNVEV (reference sequence). The CDR3 has 14 amino acids. CDR3 protein: CASSSGDGLYEQYF. The CDR3 DNA reads as TGTGCCAGCAGCTCCGGGGACGGACTATACGAACAGTACTTC.

The chain joins TRBV29-1 to TRBJ2-5; D is uncertain. The germline gives CDR1 SQVTM, CDR2 ANQGSEA. Trimming pared 5 bases from V and 3 bases from J, leaving 4 bases between. The CDR3 totals 10 residues. The DNA for the CDR3 is TGCAGCGTTCCCGAAGAGACCCAGTACTTC. It encodes CSVPEETQYF. Full variable domain (missing parts from reference TRBV29-1 and TRBJ2-5): SAVISQKPSRDICQRGTSLTIQCQVDSQVTMMFWYRQQPGQSLTLIATANQGSEATYESGFVIDKFPISRPNLTFSTLTVSNMSPEDSSIYLCSVPEETQYFGPGTRLLVL.

J is TRBJ2-1 and V is TRBV12-3 or TRBV12-4, with D possibly being TRBD2 (5 bases). The CDR3 totals 14 residues. V shed 8 bases and J shed 4 bases, with 15 bases lying between them. This CDR3 is CASRRATPYNEQFF. The DNA of the CDR3 is TGTGCCAGCCGGCGGGCCACCCCTTACAATGAGCAGTTCTTC.

The table lists this clonotype with a few counts. The chain has TRBV29-1 and TRBJ1-2; tentative D call: TRBD1 (5 bases). The CDR3 has 13 residues. The ends were cut back, 4 bases at V and 2 bases at J, with 11 bases in the middle. The germline gives CDR1 SQVTM, CDR2 ANQGSEA. The CDR3 DNA reads as TGCAGCGTTGGTAGACGACAGAACTATGGCTACACCTTC. As protein: CSVGRRQNYGYTF.

The chain uses TRBV29-1 and TRBJ1-2; no reliable D call. The V gene lost 6 bases and the J gene lost 0 bases, with 11 bases spanning the gap. Germline CDR1 and CDR2: SQVTM and ANQGSEA. The CDR3 loop spans 13 amino acids. In DNA form, the CDR3 reads TGCAGCGTCCGGGGAATCTCTAACTATGGCTACACCTTC. Translated: CSVRGISNYGYTF.

The chain links TRBV3-1 to TRBJ2-7; D might be TRBD1 or TRBD2, each matching 5 bases. The length of the CDR3 is 15 residues. V lost 1 base and J 4 bases, leaving 14 bases between the germline ends. The germline V gene has CDR1 LGHDT and CDR2 YNNKEL (reference sequence). The CDR3 bases are TGTGCCAGCAGCCAAGTTTTGGATGGGGGTTACGAGCAGTACTTC. Translated, it gives CASSQVLDGGYEQYF.

Only a few counts were recorded for this clonotype. This chain joins TRBV28 and TRBJ1-2; the match to TRBD1 covers 9 bases. J lost 8 bases, V lost 6 bases, and 13 bases had no gene match. CDR1 is MDHEN, CDR2 SYDVKM, per germline. This CDR3 has 15 amino acids. The chain's CDR3 is CASRTGTGLGRGYTF. CDR3 coding DNA: TGTGCCAGCAGAACCGGGACAGGGCTTGGACGGGGCTACACCTTC.

V gene TRBV4-3 combines with J gene TRBJ1-1, with no clear D. This CDR3 comprises 14 residues. In germline, CDR1 is LGHNA, CDR2 YSLEER. Trimming removed 0 bases at V and 7 bases at J, with 12 bases between. The CDR3 DNA follows: TGCGCCAGCAGCCAAGAAGCCCGGTCTCTTGAAGCTTTCTTT. Its protein product is CASSQEARSLEAFF.

The V and J genes are TRBV20-1 and TRBJ2-7; 9 bases line up with TRBD2. CDR3 length equals 14 residues. The germline V gene encodes CDR1 DFQATT and CDR2 SNEGSKA (reference sequence). The V and J ends lost 2 bases and 5 bases, in that order; junction bases with no gene match: 7. The CDR3 here is CSARRSSGNHEQYF. The CDR3 DNA is TGCAGTGCTAGACGCTCTAGCGGGAATCACGAGCAGTACTTC.

The V gene is TRBV6-5, the J gene TRBJ2-1; D ambiguous. CDR3 length: 16 residues. Trimming left V 7 bases short and J 1 base short, with 17 bases between. From germline, CDR1 is MNHEY and CDR2 SVGAGI. CDR3 residues: CASTPMGLLSYNEQFF. The CDR3 bases are TGTGCCAGCACTCCCATGGGCCTCCTTTCCTACAATGAGCAGTTCTTC.

The gene calls are TRBV15 and TRBJ2-1; 10 bases map to TRBD2. The CDR3 length is 15 residues. The germline gives CDR1 LNHNV, CDR2 YYDKDF (reference sequence). V shed 2 bases, J shed 5 bases, and the junction held 3 bases outside the gene matches. CDR3 residues: CATSRTSGIDNEQFF. The DNA for the CDR3 is TGTGCCACCAGCAGAACTAGCGGGATTGACAATGAGCAGTTCTTC.

The chain joins TRBV20-1 to TRBJ2-1, with 9 nucleotides matching TRBD2. J gave up 2 bases and V 6 bases, and 5 bases lay outside the gene matches. The CDR3 sequence is 14 residues long. Germline V CDR1 and CDR2: DFQATT, SNEGSKA (reference sequence). The CDR3 loop is CSADQRGAYNEQFF. The CDR3, as DNA: TGCAGTGCGGACCAGCGGGGGGCCTACAATGAGCAGTTCTTC.

The rearrangement joins TRBV5-1 to TRBJ2-1; TRBD2 matches 7 bases. Near its end, the DNA agrees better with TRBJ2-7, so the J call may be wrong. The V gene's germline CDR1 is SGHRS and CDR2 YFSETQ. This CDR3 is built from 17 residues. The CDR3: CASSVWPSGSSYNEQYF. The CDR3 DNA reads as TGCGCCAGCAGCGTGTGGCCTAGCGGTAGCTCCTACAATGAGCAGTACTTC.

The chain combines TRBV20-1 with TRBJ1-5, with 9 bases lining up with TRBD1. Trimming at V came to 5 bases and at J to 6 bases, leaving 5 bases not matched to a gene. In germline, CDR1 is DFQATT, CDR2 SNEGSKA (reference sequence). There are 13 residues in the CDR3. CDR3 nucleotide sequence: TGCAGTGCTGGACAGGGGCTGACTCAGCCCCAGCATTTT. Protein sequence: CSAGQGLTQPQHF.

The genes are TRBV21-1 and TRBJ1-6. TRBV21-1 is annotated as a pseudogene. The CDR3 has 13 amino acids. This chain's CDR3 is CASMFSHNSPLHF. DNA of the CDR3: TGTGCCAGCATGTTTTCCCATAATTCACCCCTCCACTTT.

The chain has TRBV6-2 or TRBV6-3 and TRBJ1-1, with D unresolved. V was pared by 4 bases and J by 0 bases, with 9 bases between. The CDR3 is 14 residues long. The germline gives CDR1 MNHEY, CDR2 SVGEGT. As DNA, the CDR3 is TGTGCCAGCAGTTCTTGGCAGTTGAACACTGAAGCTTTCTTT. This gives the protein CASSSWQLNTEAFF.

The sample holds many counts of this clonotype. V gene TRBV7-3 combines with J gene TRBJ2-1; a possible D gene is TRBD1 (6 bases). CDR1 is SGHTA, CDR2 FQGTGA, per germline. V lost 5 bases and J lost 7, with 12 bases in between. The CDR3 is 13 residues long. CDR3 region: CASSPYTGNEQFF. The CDR3 DNA reads TGTGCCAGCAGCCCATACACAGGGAATGAGCAGTTCTTC.

This chain joins TRBV29-1 and TRBJ1-2; 8 nucleotides line up with TRBD1. CDR3 size: 11 residues. V was pared by 7 bases and J by 8 bases, with 6 bases of the junction left unmatched. Per germline, CDR1 SQVTM and CDR2 ANQGSEA. The CDR3 DNA follows: TGCAGCGCCCACAGGGGGTACGGCTACACCTTC. Translation gives CSAHRGYGYTF. Together with reference TRBV29-1 and TRBJ1-2, the CDR3 gives the full variable domain: SAVISQKPSRDICQRGTSLTIQCQVDSQVTMMFWYRQQPGQSLTLIATANQGSEATYESGFVIDKFPISRPNLTFSTLTVSNMSPEDSSIYLCSAHRGYGYTFGSGTRLTVV.

Concerning this clonotype: This may arise from a read error, as a much more abundant clone is one base away. The chain joins TRBV4-3 to TRBJ2-3; no clear D. V shed 4 bases and J shed 6 bases, with 11 bases lying between them. This CDR3 is 13 amino acids long. CDR1 LGHNA and CDR2 YSLEER come from the germline V gene. The CDR3 protein is CASSPTKVDTQYF. CDR3 nucleotide sequence: TGCGCCAGCAGCCCCACAAAAGTGGATACGCAGTATTTT.

The V call is TRBV9, the J call TRBJ2-7, with TRBD1 matching over 10 bases. Trimming removed 3 bases from V and 1 base from J; junction bases left unmatched: 4. CDR1 SGDLS and CDR2 YYNGEE come from the germline V gene. The CDR3 loop spans 15 amino acids. The CDR3 bases are TGTGCCAGCAGCGCGACAGGGGGCGCGTCCTACGAGCAGTACTTC. Its protein is CASSATGGASYEQYF.

The chain joins TRBV29-1 to TRBJ1-1; D not resolved. This CDR3 region has 11 residues. CDR1 SQVTM and CDR2 ANQGSEA come from the germline V gene. The germline V and J ends were trimmed by 7 bases and 7 bases, with 13 bases remaining between them. In DNA, the CDR3 is TGCAGCGCCCTATTGGGGTTTGAAGCTTTCTTT. Translated, it gives CSALLGFEAFF.

The chain carries TRBV7-2 and TRBJ2-5; the D gene is possibly TRBD1 (5 bases). Per germline, CDR1 SGHTA and CDR2 FQGNSA. Trimming left V 3 bases short and J 11 bases short, with 13 bases between. The CDR3 runs to 12 residues. The CDR3 DNA reads as TGTGCCAGCAGCTTTACAGGATGTGAGCAGTACTTC. Amino acids: CASSFTGCEQYF.

This clonotype was detected a few times. The rearrangement uses TRBV4-2 and TRBJ1-5; D unresolved. Germline CDR1 reads LGHNA; CDR2 reads YNFKEQ. This CDR3 has 15 amino acids. V was trimmed by 0 bases and J by 4 bases, leaving 10 bases between them. CDR3 protein: CASSQDEGRNQPQHF. As DNA, the CDR3 is TGTGCCAGCAGCCAAGATGAGGGAAGAAATCAGCCCCAGCATTTT.

The chain is built from TRBV20-1 and TRBJ2-7; D is undetermined. V was trimmed by 5 bases and J by 8 bases, leaving 10 bases between them. Per germline, CDR1 DFQATT and CDR2 SNEGSKA (reference sequence). CDR3 length: 10 residues. CDR3 coding DNA: TGCAGTGCTCGCCGTGGGCAGCAGTACTTC. This encodes CSARRGQQYF.